The source of this TCR beta chain is a study of blood T cell repertoires in COVID-19. Study details: Acute and convalescent COVID-19 samples came from the United States, Italy and Spain.

Original processing methods: Cell counts per sample came from amplifying reference gene primers. Libraries were prepared by immunoSEQ multiplex PCR; TCRdb keeps only in-frame clonotypes and omits some of them. That table supplies the V and J calls and clone size; D and trimming were determined from the DNA. The sample has fewer than 70,000 clones, approximately 85% seen once. The sequence derives from a man aged 45-60 years with acute or convalescent COVID-19. The sample was peripheral blood.

CDR3 amino acids: CASSEGDRKQFF. CDR3 nucleotide sequence: TGTGCCAGCAGTGAAGGGGACAGGAAGCAGTTCTTC. V gene TRBV25-1 combines with J gene TRBJ2-1; 8 nucleotides match TRBD1. Trimming cost V 2 bases and J 11 bases; bases outside gene matches: 2. The CDR3 covers 12 residues. Germline loops: CDR1 MGHDK, CDR2 SYGVNS.